This T cell receptor beta chain came from a study of T cells in women clearing cervical HPV infection. Findings of the study overall: Repertoire richness, not evenness, was significantly elevated in CIN3+ cases versus controls.

immunoSEQ multiplex PCR used an average of about 1.3 ug genomic DNA. The table came from immunoSEQ multiplex PCR; TCRdb's copy has only in-frame clones and leaves some out. This sample's table reports approximately 35,000 clones. The ends lost 4 bases at V and 3 bases at J; junction bases unmatched: 6. Germline lookup yields CDR1 PRHDT and CDR2 FYEKMQ (reference sequence). The CDR3 has 15 residues. With respect to this clone: Its antigen remains unknown. The read terminates 3 residues before the CDR3 end, so the remaining end is supplied by the germline J gene.

HPV was found by MY09/MY11 PCR and dot-blot genotyping. The receptor was isolated from a woman aged 18-70 years with a cervical HPV16 infection that either progressed to CIN3+ or cleared (not recorded which). This chain joins TRBV13 and TRBJ2-7, with 10 bases identical to TRBD1. Sequencing was carried out using blood buffy coat. CDR3 sequence reads: CASSSRQGADYEQYF. The sequenced CDR3 bases are TGTGCCAGCAGCTCCCGACAGGGGGCGGACTACGAG.